These 13 T cell receptor beta chains were all obtained from the same sample, sequenced in a study of blood T cell repertoires in COVID-19. Assay used: immunoSEQ multiplex PCR; TCRdb lists only in-frame clones, some missing. This table holds 120,000 to 150,000 clones, about 85% found once. Sample: peripheral blood. These receptors were collected from a woman between 40 and 50 years old with active or convalescent COVID-19.

This clone came up once. This chain links TRBV4-3 with TRBJ1-6; D may be TRBD1 (6 bases). Trimming took off 2 bases at V and 6 bases at J, with 11 bases between the two ends. CDR1 LGHNA and CDR2 YSLEER come from the germline V gene. This CDR3 comprises 15 residues. This chain's CDR3 is CASSQQWTVNSPLHF. The CDR3, as DNA: TGCGCCAGCAGCCAACAATGGACAGTTAATTCACCCCTCCACTTT.

This sequence joins TRBV5-1 and TRBJ1-2, with TRBD1 matching over 8 bases. CDR1 is SGHRS, CDR2 YFSETQ, per germline. Germline trimming cut 0 bases from V and 8 bases from J; bases unmatched to any gene: 9. This CDR3 region has 15 residues. CDR3 DNA: TGCGCCAGCAGCTTGGAGGCAGGGGGCGCGGGGGGCTACACCTTC. This encodes CASSLEAGGAGGYTF.

This clone occurred a few times. In nucleotides, the CDR3 is TGCGCCAGCAGCTTGCAGGGGGCGAACACTGAAGCTTTCTTT. Its translation: CASSLQGANTEAFF. The J gene is TRBJ1-1, the V gene TRBV5-1; TRBD1 aligns across 8 bases. Trimming took 1 base from V and 1 from J; bases not matched to a gene: 0. Germline assignment: CDR1 SGHRS and CDR2 YFSETQ. The CDR3 is 14 amino acids.

As concerns this clone: The sample contains more than one DNA sequence encoding this CDR3. The chain joins TRBV5-1 to TRBJ2-5; D unclear. The germline CDR1 and CDR2 sequences are SGHRS and YFSETQ. This CDR3 contains 12 residues. The V end lost 0 bases, the J end lost 3 bases, and 3 bases lay between the germline ends. DNA for the CDR3: TGCGCCAGCAGCTTGGCCGAAGAGACCCAGTACTTC. Residues: CASSLAEETQYF. Full variable domain (rest looked up from reference TRBV5-1 and TRBJ2-5): KAGVTQTPRYLIKTRGQQVTLSCSPISGHRSVSWYQQTPGQGLQFLFEYFSETQRNKGNFPGRFSGRQFSNSRSEMNVSTLELGDSALYLCASSLAEETQYFGPGTRLLVL.

The CDR3 DNA reads TGTGCCAGCAGCTTAGGGGGTGGTATAGGGGTGTTGGGCAATCAGCCCCAGCATTTT. It codes for CASSLGGGIGVLGNQPQHF. The chain joins TRBV7-2 to TRBJ1-5; D possibly corresponds to TRBD1 (5 bases). CDR3 length: 19 residues. The germline V and J ends were trimmed by 1 base and 2 bases, with 21 bases remaining between them. In germline, CDR1 is SGHTA, CDR2 FQGNSA.

The rearrangement links TRBV6-5 to TRBJ2-4, with 8 positions matching TRBD1. The junction had 3 bases not matched to a gene; V was cut back by 6 bases and J by 5 bases. The CDR3 extends over 13 amino acids. Germline V gene lookup returns CDR1 MNHEY and CDR2 SVGAGI. The CDR3 DNA reads as TGTGCCAGCAGGGGGGACAGGCAAAACATTCAGTACTTC. Translation gives CASRGDRQNIQYF.

The sample holds one count of this clone. The chain uses TRBV28 and TRBJ1-2; D not certain. V lost 4 bases, J lost 3 bases, and 9 bases lay in between. The CDR3 covers 13 residues. Germline assignment: CDR1 MDHEN and CDR2 SYDVKM. CDR3 nucleotide sequence: TGTGCCAGCAGTTCCGGGTACTACTATGGCTACACCTTC. Residues: CASSSGYYYGYTF.

The V gene is TRBV6-5, the J gene TRBJ1-1; weak D call: TRBD1 (5 bases). V lost 0 bases and J lost 11, with 19 bases in between. This CDR3 contains 15 residues. Germline assignment: CDR1 MNHEY and CDR2 SVGAGI. In DNA form, the CDR3 reads TGTGCCAGCAGTTACTCTTCTGGACATTCCCTGCCGGCTTTCTTT. It yields the protein CASSYSSGHSLPAFF.

V gene TRBV5-8 combines with J gene TRBJ2-1, with 8 bases aligning to TRBD1. Germline V lookup: CDR1 SGHTS, CDR2 YDEGEE. The ends lost 7 bases at V and 1 base at J; junction bases unmatched: 19. The CDR3 is 19 amino acids. CDR3 amino acids: CASPGQGPRGTDSYNEQFF. For the CDR3, the DNA is TGTGCCAGCCCCGGACAGGGCCCCCGCGGTACCGATTCCTACAATGAGCAGTTCTTC.

This clone was seen a handful of times. The chain carries TRBV28 and TRBJ1-6; perhaps TRBD1 as D (5 bases). The V end was cut by 3 bases, the J end by 7 bases, with 10 bases between. Germline V lookup: CDR1 MDHEN, CDR2 SYDVKM. CDR3 length: 14 amino acids. CDR3 loop: CASSLPGRNSPLHF. For the CDR3, the DNA is TGTGCCAGCAGTTTGCCAGGGAGGAATTCACCCCTCCACTTT.

V usage is TRBV18 and J usage is TRBJ1-1; tentative D call: TRBD1 (5 bases). Germline V CDR1 and CDR2: KGHSH, LQKENI. V lost 1 base and J 5 bases, leaving 11 bases between the germline ends. This CDR3 comprises 14 residues. Written as DNA, the CDR3 is TGTGCCAGCTCACCACAAGACAAGGGGACTGAAGCTTTCTTT. It encodes CASSPQDKGTEAFF.

The chain uses TRBV5-5 and TRBJ1-6, with D perhaps TRBD1 (5 bases). The V and J ends lost 4 bases and 1 base respectively, with 15 bases between them. CDR3 size: 17 residues. The germline V gene encodes CDR1 SGHKS and CDR2 YYEKEE (reference sequence). The CDR3 spells CASSDKGGGSYNSPLHF. CDR3 bases: TGTGCCAGCAGCGATAAGGGCGGGGGTTCCTATAATTCACCCCTCCACTTT.

The chain employs TRBV7-9 and TRBJ1-1, with D unresolved. This CDR3 contains 13 residues. From germline, CDR1 is SEHNR and CDR2 FQNEAQ (reference sequence). Trimming took off 7 bases at V and 2 bases at J, with 11 bases between the two ends. CDR3 amino acids: CASTPGGNTEAFF. The DNA for the CDR3 is TGTGCCAGCACCCCGGGTGGAAACACTGAAGCTTTCTTT. Full variable domain (outside the CDR3, taken from reference TRBV7-9 and TRBJ1-1): DTGVSQNPRHKITKRGQNVTFRCDPISEHNRLYWYRQTLGQGPEFLTYFQNEAQLEKSRLLSDRFSAERPKGSFSTLEIQRTEQGDSAMYLCASTPGGNTEAFFGQGTRLTVV.